This T cell receptor (beta chain) was obtained from a study of T cells after yellow fever vaccination. CDR1 and CDR2 from the germline V gene are KGHSH and LQKENI. The V gene end was trimmed by 4 bases and the J gene end by 0 bases; junction bases not matched to a gene: 6. This CDR3 contains 15 residues. This clonotype was observed a few times. TCRdb redid the calling of the 5' RACE reads with MiXCR, one entry per CDR3 protein. The profile shows under 700,000 distinct CDR3 sequences, about a sixth of them singletons. This chain uses TRBV18 with TRBJ2-7; TRBD1 matches at 7 bases. The sequence derives from a man between 18 and 35 years old who received the YFV17D yellow fever vaccine. Sequenced material: PBMCs, taken around 5 days after the first yellow fever vaccination. The CDR3 is CASSLGTADSYEQYF. The CDR3 region has the DNA TGTGCCAGCTCACTAGGGACAGCGGACTCCTACGAGCAGTACTTC.